This TCR beta chain comes out of a study of blood T cell repertoires in COVID-19. The CDR3 covers 14 residues. The germline CDR1 and CDR2 sequences are SEHNR and FQNEAQ (reference sequence). V lost 4 bases to trimming and J lost 10 bases, with 16 bases between them. Libraries were prepared by immunoSEQ multiplex PCR; TCRdb keeps only in-frame clonotypes and omits some of them. The sample comprises approximately 490,000 clones, around 90% of which are singletons, and 0.7% rests with the top ten. The receptor's source is a young woman who had recovered from COVID-19. The sample taken for sequencing was PBMCs or T cells enriched from blood (not recorded which). The chain employs TRBV7-9 and TRBJ1-4, with D hard to call. Here the CDR3 DNA reads TGTGCCAGCAGCTGGTCAGCCGAAAGCGGAAAACTGTTTTTT. Translation gives CASSWSAESGKLFF.